The T cell receptor beta chain under discussion was sequenced for a study of cytomegalovirus exposure and HLA in healthy donors (dated 2017 in TCRdb). Regarding the complete study: The roughly 650 repertoires of the first cohort and the 110 or so validation repertoires were produced on the same platform, according to a later analysis. To predict cytomegalovirus infection status, the study combined high-throughput TCR immunosequencing, statistical association of individual TCRs with disease status, and machine learning. In addition to the first cohort of around 670 subjects, a separate validation cohort of 120 different subjects was used. The aim of the study was to test whether cataloging public T cell receptors could identify signatures of past pathogen exposure. General study outcomes and caveats: The study gave a list of 150 to 200 TCR beta chains associated with cytomegalovirus. A later analysis lacked HLA typing for the validation cohort, so it scored co-occurrence in that cohort across all 110 or so repertoires. Three of the identified cytomegalovirus-associated TCR beta chains were confirmed in vitro to be specific for cytomegalovirus antigens. A later analysis found that TCRs clustered in the first cohort also tended to co-occur in the 130 or so validation repertoires, with 90% to 95% of cluster scores above 0. While some public TCRs were present in many individuals, most TCR sequences turned up only very rarely across donors. The classifier was reported to diagnose cytomegalovirus status with high specificity and sensitivity in both the original cohort and the validation cohort. The authors suggested that the approach could potentially be generalized to other disease states and immunological phenotypes.

About this clone itself: The antigen it recognizes is unknown. Qualities for individual bases were not recorded, and no much larger clone is one base off.

The donors were included in the validation cohort of over a hundred subjects, a group kept apart from the roughly 670-subject first cohort. The method was the immunoSEQ multiplex PCR assay. The published analysis was carried out like this. To diagnose cytomegalovirus status from the catalog of TCR beta chain sequences, a statistical classification framework was built. The source is immuneACCESS, and TCRdb retained only in-frame sequences with V and J called. Part of the clones is not carried over; for the studies checked, unresolved V genes explain less than half of this, and the remainder is unexplained. V, J and clone size were drawn from that table, and D and trimming were deduced from the DNA. The sample records 55,000 to 75,000 clones, 90% to 95% of which are singletons. Clones ranked in the top ten supply approximately 3.4% of the sample. V trim: 5 bases; J trim: 4 bases; unmatched bases: 8. Its CDR3 holds 14 amino acids, cysteine through phenylalanine. Of all the DNA, just the CDR3 is kept, 42 bases in frame from base 1. CDR1 and CDR2, per the germline V gene (reference sequence), are PRHDT and FYEKMQ.

The receptor chain draws on TRBV13 and TRBJ2-7; TRBD2 fits 7 bases in the junction. The sequence derives from a man aged 18 to 30 in good health and CMV-seronegative. The specimen was PBMCs. The CDR3 reads as follows: CASSPPGGTYEQYF. DNA sequence: TGTGCCAGCAGCCCCCCCGGGGGGACGTACGAGCAGTACTTC.